A selection of T cell receptor beta chains follows, all from one sample in a study of spatial heterogeneity in lung cancer. MiXCR was run by TCRdb on the 5' RACE reads, yielding one entry per CDR3 protein. The profile shows more than 80,000 distinct CDR3 sequences, more than 10% of them singletons. The source was PBMCs, collected at surgery. Source of these receptors: a male donor with early-stage non-small cell lung cancer. The CDR3 runs from the conserved cysteine through the conserved F or W. A D gene is named only where the DNA matches it firmly. Size values are once, few and many counts, or a class for expanded clones, and some rows have none.

J: TRBJ2-2
D: TRBD1
V: TRBV7-9
size: many
CDR3: CASGRQGANTGELFF
DNA: TGTGCCAGCGGCCGGCAGGGGGCTAACACCGGGGAGCTGTTTTTT

J: TRBJ2-4
D: -
V: TRBV29-1
size: many
CDR3: CSPGLDTHLLAKNIQYF
DNA: TGCAGCCCCGGTCTCGACACCCACCTTCTAGCCAAAAACATTCAGTACTTC

J: TRBJ2-5
D: TRBD2
V: TRBV10-2
size: few
CDR3: CAKSSGYQETQYF
DNA: TGCGCCAAGTCTAGCGGATACCAAGAGACCCAGTACTTC

J: TRBJ1-1
D: -
V: TRBV12-3/TRBV12-4
size: few
CDR3: CASSGWDTGNTEAFF
DNA: TGTGCCAGCAGTGGGTGGGACACAGGGAACACTGAAGCTTTCTTT

J: TRBJ2-7
D: -
V: TRBV28
size: few
CDR3: CASSLPGYEQYF
DNA: TGTGCCAGCAGTTTACCGGGCTACGAGCAGTACTTC

J: TRBJ1-2
D: -
V: TRBV6-2/TRBV6-3
size: -
CDR3: CASSYLGAWYGYTF
DNA: TGTGCCAGCAGTTACCTGGGGGCCTGGTATGGCTACACCTTC

J: TRBJ2-1
D: -
V: TRBV5-4
size: -
CDR3: CASGRRGDEQFF
DNA: TGTGCCAGCGGTAGAAGAGGGGATGAGCAGTTCTTC

J: TRBJ2-3
D: -
V: TRBV27
size: -
CDR3: CASSFSGRPDTQYF
DNA: TGTGCCAGCAGTTTCTCCGGCAGACCAGATACGCAGTATTTT

J: TRBJ2-6
D: -
V: TRBV11-2
size: many
CDR3: CASSPYRSGANVLTF
DNA: TGTGCCAGCAGCCCATACAGGTCTGGGGCCAACGTCCTGACTTTC

J: TRBJ1-5
D: -
V: TRBV5-1
size: few
CDR3: CASSLGGLKQPQHF
DNA: TGCGCCAGCAGCTTAGGGGGTTTGAAACAGCCCCAGCATTTT

J: TRBJ2-4
D: -
V: TRBV7-9
size: many
CDR3: CASSLDTGYIQYF
DNA: TGTGCCAGCAGCTTAGACACAGGATACATTCAGTACTTC

J: TRBJ2-3
D: -
V: TRBV18
size: -
CDR3: CASHPGVSGVSTDTQYF
DNA: TGTGCCAGCCACCCAGGAGTTTCCGGTGTGAGCACAGATACGCAGTATTTT

J: TRBJ1-5
D: -
V: TRBV29-1
size: few
CDR3: CSVSWVNSNQPQHF
DNA: TGCAGCGTTTCCTGGGTCAATAGCAATCAGCCCCAGCATTTT

J: TRBJ2-2
D: -
V: TRBV29-1
size: few
CDR3: CSVEVRGLDTGELFF
DNA: TGCAGCGTTGAAGTCAGGGGTCTCGACACCGGGGAGCTGTTTTTT

J: TRBJ2-5
D: -
V: TRBV9
size: many
CDR3: CASSVAVGAPKETQYF
DNA: TGTGCCAGCAGCGTAGCAGTGGGGGCTCCCAAAGAGACCCAGTACTTC

J: TRBJ1-4
D: -
V: TRBV15
size: few
CDR3: CATSRDGPPAVF
DNA: TGTGCCACCAGCAGAGATGGACCTCCGGCAGTTTTT

J: TRBJ2-7
D: -
V: TRBV15
size: few
CDR3: CATSRGRQSYEQYF
DNA: TGTGCCACCAGCAGAGGTCGGCAGTCTTACGAGCAGTACTTC

J: TRBJ2-3
D: TRBD1
V: TRBV4-3
size: few
CDR3: CASSQRDRVGDTQYF
DNA: TGCGCCAGCAGCCAACGGGACAGGGTAGGCGATACGCAGTATTTT

J: TRBJ2-1
D: -
V: TRBV11-2
size: many
CDR3: CASSFGGALNEQFF
DNA: TGTGCCAGCAGCTTTGGGGGGGCTCTCAATGAGCAGTTCTTC

J: TRBJ1-1
D: TRBD1
V: TRBV6-2/TRBV6-3
size: -
CDR3: CASSTLQGYTEAFF
DNA: TGTGCCAGCAGTACTCTACAGGGGTACACTGAAGCTTTCTTT

J: TRBJ1-6
D: TRBD1
V: TRBV7-6
size: few
CDR3: CASSPRTGSSYNSPLHF
DNA: TGTGCCAGCAGCCCCCGGACAGGGAGCTCCTATAATTCACCCCTCCACTTT

J: TRBJ2-7
D: -
V: TRBV5-1
size: many
CDR3: CASSLQTGAVTIYEQYF
DNA: TGCGCCAGCAGCTTGCAGACGGGCGCCGTTACAATCTACGAGCAGTACTTC